This TCR beta chain is from a study of T cells in pancreatic ductal adenocarcinoma. Study findings and constraints: Tumor and blood clonality did not differ significantly, about 0.1 versus 0.065. This surgical cohort overrepresents the minority presenting with early-stage disease. Tumor samples had fewer productive templates and approximately 8-fold fewer unique clonotypes than blood.

Surgery without prior neoadjuvant therapy was the treatment of the selected pancreatic ductal adenocarcinoma patients. Sequenced by immunoSEQ multiplex PCR; TCRdb stores in-frame clones only, minus some. The repertoire holds roughly 20,000 clones, about 88% seen once, with 0.75% to 0.95% in the top ten. CDR3 length: 14 residues. V was trimmed by 5 bases and J by 3 bases, leaving 13 bases between them. Germline assignment: CDR1 SNHLY and CDR2 FYNNEI. This clone occurred once. Its antigen is not identified. The chain is built from TRBV2 and TRBJ1-1; maybe TRBD1 (5 bases). Sequences were obtained from PBMCs. The sequence was obtained from a human donor with pancreatic ductal adenocarcinoma. CDR3 amino acids: CASSPRGGDTEAFF. The CDR3 DNA reads TGTGCCAGCAGTCCGAGGGGCGGGGACACTGAAGCTTTCTTT.